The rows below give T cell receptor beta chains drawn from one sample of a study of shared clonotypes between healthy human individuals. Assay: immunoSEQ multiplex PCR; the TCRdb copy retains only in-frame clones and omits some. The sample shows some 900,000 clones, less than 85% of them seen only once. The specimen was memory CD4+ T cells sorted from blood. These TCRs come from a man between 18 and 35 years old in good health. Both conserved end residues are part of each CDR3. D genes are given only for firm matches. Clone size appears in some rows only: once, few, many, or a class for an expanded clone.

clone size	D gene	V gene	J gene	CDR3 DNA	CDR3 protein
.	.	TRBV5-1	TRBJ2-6	TGCGCCAGCAGCTTTGAGTTTTCTGGGGCCAACGTCCTGACTTTC	CASSFEFSGANVLTF
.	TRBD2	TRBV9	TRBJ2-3	TGTGCCAGCAGCGTTCTAGCGGGAGTGGAGGGTACGCAGTATTTT	CASSVLAGVEGTQYF
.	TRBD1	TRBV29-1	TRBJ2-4	TGCAGCGTTGTCGACAGGGTGGCGGCCAAAAACATTCAGTACTTC	CSVVDRVAAKNIQYF
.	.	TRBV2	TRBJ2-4	TGTGCCAGCAGTATTCATCCCAAAAACATTCAGTACTTC	CASSIHPKNIQYF
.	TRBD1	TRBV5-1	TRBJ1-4	TGCGCCAGCAGCCCCGGGCGGGCGGGACAGGGCAAAGAAAAACTGTTTTTT	CASSPGRAGQGKEKLFF
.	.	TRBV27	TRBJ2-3	TGTGCCAGCAGTCGGGGGACAAGAGGGGGTACGCAGTATTTT	CASSRGTRGGTQYF
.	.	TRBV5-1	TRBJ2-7	TGCGCCAGCAGCTCCTTGGGGACTTACGAGCAGTACTTC	CASSSLGTYEQYF
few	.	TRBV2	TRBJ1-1	TGTGCCAGCAGTGGGGGACACTTGAACACTGAAGCTTTCTTT	CASSGGHLNTEAFF
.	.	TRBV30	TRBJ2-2	TGTGCCTCCACCCACACAGGGCAAGGCACCGGGGAGCTGTTTTTT	CASTHTGQGTGELFF
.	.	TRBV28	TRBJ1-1	TGTGCCAGCAGGCTGGGACCGATAAACACTGAAGCTTTCTTT	CASRLGPINTEAFF
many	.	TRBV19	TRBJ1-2	TGTGCCAGTAGCCGTACCTTACAAACCCCCGATGGCTACACCTTC	CASSRTLQTPDGYTF
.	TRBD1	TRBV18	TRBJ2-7	TGTGCCAGCTCAATAAACAGGGGGCTTGGGGAGCAGTACTTC	CASSINRGLGEQYF
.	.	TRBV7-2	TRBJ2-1	TGTGCCAGCAGCTTAGCGCGTCGGGGGGCTAGGAATGAGCAGTTCTTC	CASSLARRGARNEQFF
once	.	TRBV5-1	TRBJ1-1	TGCGCCAGCAGACCCGGGGGGACGCACACTGAAGCTTTCTTT	CASRPGGTHTEAFF
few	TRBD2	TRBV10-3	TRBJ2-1	TGTGCCATCAGGGGACTAGCGGGGGAGAACAATGAGCAGTTCTTC	CAIRGLAGENNEQFF
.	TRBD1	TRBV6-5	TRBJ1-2	TGTGCCAGCAGTTACCCGGACAGGGGGGGATATGGCTACACCTTC	CASSYPDRGGYGYTF
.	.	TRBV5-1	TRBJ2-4	TGCGCCAGCAGCTTGATAGGGTCCAAAAACATTCAGTACTTC	CASSLIGSKNIQYF
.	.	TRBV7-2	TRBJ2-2	TGTGCCAGCAGCTTACTCACTAGGGGGACGGGGGAGCTGTTTTTT	CASSLLTRGTGELFF
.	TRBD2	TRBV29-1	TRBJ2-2	TGCAGCGTTGAGGTGCGAGCGGGGGGCAGGTCCACCGGGGAGCTGTTTTTT	CSVEVRAGGRSTGELFF
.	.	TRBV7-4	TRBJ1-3	TGTGCCAGCAATAAGTGGGGATCTGGAAACACCATATATTTT	CASNKWGSGNTIYF
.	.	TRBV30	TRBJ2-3	TGTGCCTGGAGTAGAGGGGAAGTCACTCTCGCAGATACGCAGTATTTT	CAWSRGEVTLADTQYF
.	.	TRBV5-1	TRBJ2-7	TGCGCCAGCAGCTTGGAAGGGAACTCCTACGAGCAGTACTTC	CASSLEGNSYEQYF
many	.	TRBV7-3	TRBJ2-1	TGTGCCAGCAGCTTATCAGTGGGTTCCTACAATGAGCAGTTCTTC	CASSLSVGSYNEQFF
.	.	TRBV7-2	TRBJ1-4	TGTGCCAGCAGCTACTCAGGGAGAACTAATGAAAAACTGTTTTTT	CASSYSGRTNEKLFF
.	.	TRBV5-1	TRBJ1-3	TGCGCCAGCAGCTTGCTGGGATCCGGAGGCTCCTCTGGAAACACCATATATTTT	CASSLLGSGGSSGNTIYF
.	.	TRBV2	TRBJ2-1	TGTGCCAGCAGGAAAACGGATAGCTCCTACAATGAGCAGTTCTTC	CASRKTDSSYNEQFF
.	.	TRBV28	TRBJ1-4	TGTGCCAGCAGACGCCAGGGACCTAGTAATGAAAAACTGTTTTTT	CASRRQGPSNEKLFF
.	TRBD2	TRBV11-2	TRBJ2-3	TGTGCCAGCAGCTCCCTAGGTATGCGGGAGGCTCATACGCAGTATTTT	CASSSLGMREAHTQYF
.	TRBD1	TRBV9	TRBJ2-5	TGTGCCAGCAGCGTAGGAGGGACAGGGGTCCAAGAGACCCAGTACTTC	CASSVGGTGVQETQYF
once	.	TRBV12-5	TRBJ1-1	TGTGCTAGTGGTTTGGGCAGCGAGAACACTGAAGCTTTCTTT	CASGLGSENTEAFF
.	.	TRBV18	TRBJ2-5	TGTGCCAGCTCACCAGGGCTAGAAGAGACCCAGTACTTC	CASSPGLEETQYF
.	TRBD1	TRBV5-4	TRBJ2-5	TGTGCCAGCAGCTCTCAGGGGGCCCAAGAGACCCAGTACTTC	CASSSQGAQETQYF
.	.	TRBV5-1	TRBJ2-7	TGCGCCAGCAGCACCGGGGACGGATTCTACGAGCAGTACTTC	CASSTGDGFYEQYF
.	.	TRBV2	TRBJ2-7	TGTGCCAGCAGCCGGGCCTACGAGCAGTACTTC	CASSRAYEQYF
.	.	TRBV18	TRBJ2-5	TGTGCCAGCTCACCGGCGGGGCAAGAGACCCAGTACTTC	CASSPAGQETQYF
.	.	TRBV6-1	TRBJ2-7	TGTGCCAGCAGTCGCGGCCGGGTGCAGTACTTC	CASSRGRVQYF
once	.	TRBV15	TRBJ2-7	TGTGCCACCAGCAATTGGGGGCAGGGGAGAGAGCAGTACTTC	CATSNWGQGREQYF
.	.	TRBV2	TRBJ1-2	TGTGCCACCATGCCGGACAGAGGTAAAAACTATGGCTACACCTTC	CATMPDRGKNYGYTF
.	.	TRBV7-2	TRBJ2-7	TGTGCTACACGAGGAGCATACCTCTCCTACGAGCAGTACTTC	CATRGAYLSYEQYF
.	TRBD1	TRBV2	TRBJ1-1	TGTGCCAGCAGCGAAACTAGGGGGCCGGACACTGAAGCTTTCTTT	CASSETRGPDTEAFF
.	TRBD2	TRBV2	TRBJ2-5	TGTGCCAGCAGTGAAGTACTAGCGGGAGAGACCCAGTACTTC	CASSEVLAGETQYF
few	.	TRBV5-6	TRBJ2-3	TGTGCCGGCTACGAGGCGGGGCGGGCAGATACGCAGTATTTT	CAGYEAGRADTQYF
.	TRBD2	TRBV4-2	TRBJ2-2	TGTGCCAGCAGCCAAGATATCAGCGGGGGTAGGACCGGGGAGCTGTTTTTT	CASSQDISGGRTGELFF
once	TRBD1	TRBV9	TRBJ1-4	TGTGCCAGCAGCGGACAGGGGATGACGGGTGAAAAACTGTTTTTT	CASSGQGMTGEKLFF
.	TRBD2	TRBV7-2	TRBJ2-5	TGTGCCAGCAGCTTAGTTGCGGGAGGGGTGGAGACCCAGTACTTC	CASSLVAGGVETQYF
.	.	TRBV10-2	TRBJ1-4	TGCGCCAGCCGCGACGCAGGAACAACTAATGAAAAACTGTTTTTT	CASRDAGTTNEKLFF
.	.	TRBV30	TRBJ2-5	TGTGCCTGGAGTGTACGGATTGGGACGGAGCAGTACTTC	CAWSVRIGTEQYF
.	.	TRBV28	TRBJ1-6	TGTGCCAGCGGCCAGGGGATAGGCTATAATTCACCCCTCCACTTT	CASGQGIGYNSPLHF
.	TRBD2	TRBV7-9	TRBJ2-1	TGTGCCAGCAGCTTAGGGGCGGGAGGGCCCCACAATGAGCAGTTCTTC	CASSLGAGGPHNEQFF
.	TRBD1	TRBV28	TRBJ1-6	TGTGCCAGCAGCACTGGACAGGTTATTTCACCCCTCCACTTT	CASSTGQVISPLHF
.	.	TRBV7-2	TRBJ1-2	TGTGCCAGCAGACCCACAGGGTCGGACTATGGCTACACCTTC	CASRPTGSDYGYTF
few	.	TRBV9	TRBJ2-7	TGTGCCAGCAGCGTAGCCTCTGGGCCCAGGGAGGCAGACGAGCAGTACTTC	CASSVASGPREADEQYF
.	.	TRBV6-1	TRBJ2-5	TGTGCCAGCAGTGTCAGGGGTCGGGAGACCCAGTACTTC	CASSVRGRETQYF
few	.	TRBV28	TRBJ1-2	TGTGCCAGCAGTTTCACAGACCACGGGGTTAACTATGGCTACACCTTC	CASSFTDHGVNYGYTF